The 28 T cell receptor beta chains below come from one sample, sequenced in a study of blood T cell repertoires in COVID-19. TCRdb's copy holds only in-frame clones and misses some; the assay was immunoSEQ multiplex PCR. The repertoire includes about 160,000 clones, roughly 81% of them detected once, and under 7% sits in the top ten. The sample taken for sequencing was peripheral blood. The receptors were gathered from a woman between 50 and 59 years old with COVID-19, enrolled during active disease.

The chain combines TRBV4-1 with TRBJ1-4, with 7 bases identical to TRBD1. The CDR3 extends over 14 amino acids. Germline CDR1 MGHRA, CDR2 YSYEKL. The J segment lost 7 bases and the V segment lost 1 base, leaving 3 bases of the junction unmatched. CDR3 sequence: CASSQGDSGEKLFF. CDR3 coding DNA: TGCGCCAGCAGCCAAGGGGACAGTGGTGAAAAACTGTTTTTT.

The V and J genes are TRBV5-4 and TRBJ1-1; TRBD1 aligns across 9 bases. Germline loops: CDR1 SGHNT, CDR2 YYREEE (reference sequence). The V gene end was trimmed by 1 base and the J gene end by 7 bases; junction bases not matched to a gene: 5. The CDR3 has 14 residues. Here the CDR3 DNA reads TGTGCCAGCAGCTTGCCGGGACAGGGCGGTGAAGCTTTCTTT. Translating gives CASSLPGQGGEAFF.

The chain employs TRBV19 and TRBJ2-5; D ambiguous. V was cut by 6 bases and J by 2 bases, with 7 bases left in between. This CDR3 comprises 12 residues. Looked up from germline, CDR1 is LNHDA and CDR2 is SQIVND (reference sequence). CDR3 sequence (DNA): TGTGCCAGTAGGGGCAGACAAGAGACCCAGTACTTC. Its translation is CASRGRQETQYF.

J is TRBJ2-3 and V is TRBV12-3 or TRBV12-4; weak D call: TRBD1 (5 bases). Trimming stripped 5 bases from V and 3 bases from J, with 9 bases between. This CDR3 comprises 13 residues. Written as DNA, the CDR3 is TGTGCCAGCAGTCGGGCAGGGACAGATACGCAGTATTTT. Translation: CASSRAGTDTQYF.

The gene calls are TRBV30 and TRBJ2-1; TRBD2 aligns across 7 bases. Germline assignment: CDR1 GTSNPN and CDR2 SVGIG (reference sequence). After removal of 4 bases from V and 7 bases from J, the junction contained 13 bases not matched to a gene. There are 15 residues in the CDR3. The CDR3 sequence is CAWILVQRGRNEQFF. The CDR3 nucleotides read TGTGCCTGGATCTTAGTCCAGCGGGGAAGGAATGAGCAGTTCTTC.

The rearrangement links TRBV2 to TRBJ2-4; TRBD1 might be the D (6 bases). The CDR3 is 16 residues long. The germline V and J ends were trimmed by 6 bases and 0 bases, with 15 bases remaining between them. Germline lookup yields CDR1 SNHLY and CDR2 FYNNEI. The CDR3 sequence: CASSDRQVLAKNIQYF. The CDR3 DNA follows: TGTGCCAGCAGCGACCGACAGGTACTAGCCAAAAACATTCAGTACTTC.

The rearrangement uses TRBV6-6 and TRBJ1-3; D call uncertain. Germline CDR1 MNHNY, CDR2 SVGAGI (reference sequence). Trimming shortened V by 2 bases and J by 0 bases, and 5 bases separated the two germline ends. The CDR3 has 14 amino acids. For the CDR3, the DNA is TGTGCCAGCAGTTACGCCAGCTCTGGAAACACCATATATTTT. Protein: CASSYASSGNTIYF.

The chain has TRBV6-6 and TRBJ1-4, with D maybe TRBD1 (6 bases). There are 15 residues in the CDR3. Looked up from germline, CDR1 is MNHNY and CDR2 is SVGAGI (reference sequence). The V end lost 4 bases, the J end lost 1 base, and 10 bases lay between the germline ends. This CDR3 reads CASSFLGQTNEKLFF. As DNA, the CDR3 is TGTGCCAGCAGTTTTCTGGGACAAACTAATGAAAAACTGTTTTTT.

This clone appeared once. The genes are TRBV6-1 and TRBJ1-1; D is possibly TRBD1 (6 bases). Germline V gene lookup returns CDR1 MNHNS and CDR2 SASEGT. V gave up 3 bases and J gave up 1 base, with 15 bases separating them. This CDR3 is built from 16 residues. The CDR3 coding sequence is TGTGCCAGCAGTGATCGAGGACAGACCCAGAACACTGAAGCTTTCTTT. Amino acids: CASSDRGQTQNTEAFF.

The chain links TRBV10-2 to TRBJ2-1; 8 positions match TRBD1. The length of the CDR3 is 13 residues. Germline lookup yields CDR1 WSHSY and CDR2 SAAADI. Losses at the gene ends were 7 bases for V and 12 bases for J; bases not matched to a gene: 11. CDR3: CASNRGQVGGQFF. The CDR3 region has the DNA TGCGCCAGCAACCGGGGACAGGTCGGCGGGCAGTTCTTC.

The chain links TRBV4-1 to TRBJ1-1, with 10 bases matching TRBD1. The length of the CDR3 is 16 residues. V gave up 4 bases and J gave up 1 base; unmatched junction bases: 6. Germline CDR1 and CDR2: MGHRA and YSYEKL. CDR3 coding DNA: TGCGCCAGCAGCCGGGGACAGGGGCCGGCGAACACTGAAGCTTTCTTT. Residues: CASSRGQGPANTEAFF.

V gene TRBV2 combines with J gene TRBJ2-4; a possible D gene is TRBD2 (5 bases). V was pared by 5 bases and J by 9 bases, with 11 bases between. The CDR3 loop spans 12 amino acids. CDR1 is SNHLY, CDR2 FYNNEI, per germline. CDR3 sequence: CASSWESGIQYF. DNA for the CDR3: TGTGCCAGCAGTTGGGAGTCCGGCATTCAGTACTTC. Together with reference TRBV2 and TRBJ2-4, the CDR3 gives the full variable domain: EPEVTQTPSHQVTQMGQEVILRCVPISNHLYFYWYRQILGQKVEFLVSFYNNEISEKSEIFDDQFSVERPDGSNFTLKIRSTKLEDSAMYFCASSWESGIQYFGAGTRLSVL.

The J gene is TRBJ2-3, the V gene TRBV6-5, with D unresolved. Germline values: CDR1 MNHEY, CDR2 SVGAGI. The germline V and J ends were trimmed by 0 bases and 0 bases, with 7 bases remaining between them. This CDR3 is 15 amino acids long. DNA of the CDR3: TGTGCCAGCAGTTACTCGAGCATAAGCACAGATACGCAGTATTTT. Translating it yields CASSYSSISTDTQYF.

CDR3 amino acids: CAISETGWVYSNQPQHF. CDR3 DNA: TGTGCCATCAGTGAGACAGGGTGGGTGTATAGCAATCAGCCCCAGCATTTT. This sequence joins TRBV10-3 and TRBJ1-5; a possible D gene is TRBD1 (6 bases). Trimming stripped 2 bases from V and 0 bases from J, with 14 bases between. The CDR3 is 17 residues long. CDR1 and CDR2 from the germline V gene are ENHRY and SYGVKD.

This chain links TRBV2 with TRBJ1-2; 9 positions agree with TRBD1. Germline V gene lookup returns CDR1 SNHLY and CDR2 FYNNEI. J lost 0 bases, V lost 10 bases, and 6 bases had no gene match. The CDR3 contains 14 residues. CDR3: CAITWTGANYGYTF. CDR3 DNA sequence: TGTGCCATTACCTGGACAGGGGCTAACTATGGCTACACCTTC.

The chain joins TRBV7-9 to TRBJ1-4, with no clear D. V gave up 1 base and J gave up 8 bases, with 2 bases separating them. Germline lookup yields CDR1 SEHNR and CDR2 FQNEAQ (reference sequence). The CDR3 extends over 11 amino acids. The CDR3 is CASSLVEKLFF. CDR3 bases: TGTGCCAGCAGCTTAGTAGAAAAACTGTTTTTT. Full variable domain (rest looked up from reference TRBV7-9 and TRBJ1-4): DTGVSQNPRHKITKRGQNVTFRCDPISEHNRLYWYRQTLGQGPEFLTYFQNEAQLEKSRLLSDRFSAERPKGSFSTLEIQRTEQGDSAMYLCASSLVEKLFFGSGTQLSVL.

This clone was observed a handful of times. The chain joins TRBV7-9 to TRBJ1-5, with TRBD1 identical over 8 bases. CDR1 and CDR2 (germline): SEHNR, FQNEAQ (reference sequence). The V gene end was trimmed by 4 bases and the J gene end by 5 bases; junction bases not matched to a gene: 4. The CDR3 has 14 amino acids. Here the CDR3 DNA reads TGTGCCAGCAGCTCGGGGACAGGCCATCAGCCCCAGCATTTT. This sequence encodes CASSSGTGHQPQHF.

This chain uses TRBV5-1 with TRBJ2-5; TRBD2 matches 11 bases. J lost 1 base, V lost 2 bases, and 1 base had no gene match. CDR1 SGHRS and CDR2 YFSETQ come from the germline V gene. The CDR3 runs to 15 residues. The DNA of the CDR3 is TGCGCCAGCAGCTTTAGCGGGGGGGCCCAAGAGACCCAGTACTTC. The encoded protein is CASSFSGGAQETQYF.

J is TRBJ1-2 and V is TRBV6-4; 9 bases are shared with TRBD1. With 5 bases clipped from V and 6 bases from J, the junction kept 4 bases outside the gene matches. Germline lookup yields CDR1 MRHNA and CDR2 SNTAGT. This CDR3 spans 13 amino acids. In DNA, the CDR3 is TGTGCCAGCAGTCGGACAGGGGATAATGGCTACACCTTC. Translating gives CASSRTGDNGYTF.

This clone was detected only once. The chain combines TRBV4-3 with TRBJ1-5; D remains ambiguous. CDR1 is LGHNA and CDR2 is YSLEER in the germline V gene. Trimming took off 4 bases at V and 2 bases at J, with 6 bases between the two ends. This CDR3 has 13 amino acids. CDR3 residues: CASSPGGNQPQHF. CDR3 in DNA: TGCGCCAGCAGCCCCGGGGGCAATCAGCCCCAGCATTTT.

The chain combines TRBV27 with TRBJ2-1; possibly TRBD2 for D (5 bases). CDR1 and CDR2 (germline): MNHEY, SMNVEV (reference sequence). The CDR3 has 13 amino acids. The V and J ends lost 0 bases and 5 bases respectively, with 5 bases between them. CDR3 residues: CASSLSGDNEQFF. The CDR3 DNA is TGTGCCAGCAGTTTATCCGGGGACAATGAGCAGTTCTTC.

The chain links TRBV4-1 to TRBJ1-3, with D maybe TRBD1 (6 bases). CDR1 MGHRA and CDR2 YSYEKL come from the germline V gene. With 4 bases removed from V and 4 bases from J, the gap between germline ends came to 11 bases. The CDR3 consists of 14 residues. The CDR3 DNA is TGCGCCAGCAGCCGAGAACAGGGAGGAAACACCATATATTTT. It encodes CASSREQGGNTIYF.

The chain recombines TRBV27 with TRBJ2-1; 9 positions agree with TRBD2. The germline gives CDR1 MNHEY, CDR2 SMNVEV (reference sequence). The CDR3 has 16 amino acids. With V trimmed by 3 bases and J by 8 bases, 11 bases remained unmatched. The CDR3 bases are TGTGCCAGCAGTTTTTTAGGGCGGGGGGGCCGGTATGAGCAGTTCTTC. Translating it yields CASSFLGRGGRYEQFF.

This chain uses TRBV6-2 or TRBV6-3 with TRBJ1-2, with D perhaps TRBD1 (6 bases). V lost 2 bases and J 3 bases, leaving 13 bases between the germline ends. Germline V gene lookup returns CDR1 MNHEY and CDR2 SVGEGT. The CDR3 is 15 residues long. The CDR3 is CASSYSTGPHYGYTF. The DNA for the CDR3 is TGTGCCAGCAGTTACAGTACAGGGCCGCACTATGGCTACACCTTC.

The genes are TRBV5-4 and TRBJ1-2; D uncertain. The CDR3 length is 13 residues. In germline, CDR1 is SGHNT, CDR2 YYREEE (reference sequence). Trimming stripped 4 bases from V and 6 bases from J, with 13 bases between. This CDR3 is CASSPPGENGYTF. The CDR3 DNA follows: TGTGCCAGCAGCCCCCCCGGGGAAAATGGCTACACCTTC.

V is TRBV18 and J is TRBJ2-5, with 8 nucleotides matching TRBD2. The CDR3 spans 15 residues. Per germline, CDR1 KGHSH and CDR2 LQKENI. After removal of 3 bases from V and 1 base from J, the junction contained 4 bases not matched to a gene. This CDR3 reads CASSPYTSGQETQYF. For the CDR3, the DNA is TGTGCCAGCTCACCTTATACTAGCGGCCAAGAGACCCAGTACTTC.

The chain carries TRBV4-2 and TRBJ2-1; 11 bases map to TRBD2. CDR1 and CDR2 from the germline V gene are LGHNA and YNFKEQ. V was clipped by 4 bases and J by 6 bases; unmatched bases: 2. The CDR3 runs 14 residues. In DNA, the CDR3 is TGTGCCAGCAGCCTAGCGGGGGGGACCAATGAGCAGTTCTTC. The encoded protein is CASSLAGGTNEQFF.

The chain joins TRBV28 to TRBJ2-1; 11 bases are a match to TRBD2. The junction had 4 bases not matched to a gene; V was cut back by 2 bases and J by 7 bases. In germline, CDR1 is MDHEN, CDR2 SYDVKM. CDR3 length: 15 residues. The CDR3 protein is CASSLPGLADNEQFF. DNA for the CDR3: TGTGCCAGCAGTTTACCGGGACTAGCGGATAATGAGCAGTTCTTC.